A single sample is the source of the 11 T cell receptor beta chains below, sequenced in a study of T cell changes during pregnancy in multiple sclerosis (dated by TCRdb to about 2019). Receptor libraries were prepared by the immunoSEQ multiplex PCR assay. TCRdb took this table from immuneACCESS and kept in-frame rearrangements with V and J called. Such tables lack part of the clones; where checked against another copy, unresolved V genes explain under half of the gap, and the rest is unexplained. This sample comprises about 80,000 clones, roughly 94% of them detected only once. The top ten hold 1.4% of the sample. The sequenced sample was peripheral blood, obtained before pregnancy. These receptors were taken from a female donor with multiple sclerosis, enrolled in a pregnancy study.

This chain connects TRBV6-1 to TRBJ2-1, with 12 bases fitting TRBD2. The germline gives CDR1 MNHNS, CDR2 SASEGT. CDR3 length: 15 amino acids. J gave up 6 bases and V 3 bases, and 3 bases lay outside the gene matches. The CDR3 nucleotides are TGTGCCAGCAGTGATCTAGCGGGGGGGCCCAATGAGCAGTTCTTC. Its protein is CASSDLAGGPNEQFF.

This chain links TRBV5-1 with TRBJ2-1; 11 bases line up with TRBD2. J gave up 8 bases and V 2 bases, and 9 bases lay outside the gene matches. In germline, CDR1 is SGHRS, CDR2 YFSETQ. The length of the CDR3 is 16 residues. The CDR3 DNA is TGCGCCAGCAGCTTTGGGGTAGCGGGGGGGCAGGATGAGCAGTTCTTC. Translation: CASSFGVAGGQDEQFF.

The DNA of the CDR3 is TGCAGCGTTGAGGCAGGGCTCTATGGCTACACCTTC. It specifies CSVEAGLYGYTF. V is TRBV29-1 and J is TRBJ1-2, with D perhaps matching TRBD1 (5 bases). Trimming shortened V by 3 bases and J by 4 bases, and 9 bases separated the two germline ends. CDR3 size: 12 residues. Germline assignment: CDR1 SQVTM and CDR2 ANQGSEA.

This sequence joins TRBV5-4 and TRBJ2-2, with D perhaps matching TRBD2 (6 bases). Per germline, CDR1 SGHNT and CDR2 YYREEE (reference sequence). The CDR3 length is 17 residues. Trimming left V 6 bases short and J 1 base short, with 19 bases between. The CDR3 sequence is CASIRTEGGGNTGELFF. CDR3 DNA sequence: TGTGCCAGCATCCGGACGGAGGGAGGTGGGAACACCGGGGAGCTGTTTTTT. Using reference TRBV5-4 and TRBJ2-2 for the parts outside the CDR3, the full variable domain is ETGVTQSPTHLIKTRGQQVTLRCSSQSGHNTVSWYQQALGQGPQFIFQYYREEENGRGNFPPRFSGLQFPNYSSELNVNALELDDSALYLCASIRTEGGGNTGELFFGEGSRLTVL.

The CDR3 DNA follows: TGTGCCAGCAGCGGTACTAGCGGGGTGAACACCGGGGAGCTGTTTTTT. It is translated as CASSGTSGVNTGELFF. This chain uses TRBV9 with TRBJ2-2, with 10 nucleotides matching TRBD2. The V gene end was trimmed by 3 bases and the J gene end by 1 base; junction bases not matched to a gene: 3. The germline gives CDR1 SGDLS, CDR2 YYNGEE. There are 16 residues in the CDR3.

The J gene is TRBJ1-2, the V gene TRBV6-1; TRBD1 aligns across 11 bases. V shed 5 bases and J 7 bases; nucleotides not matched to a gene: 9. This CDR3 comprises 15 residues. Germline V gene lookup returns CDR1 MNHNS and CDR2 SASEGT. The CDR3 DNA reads TGTGCCAGCAGTCCCGGGACAGGGGGAGCTGTTGGCTACACCTTC. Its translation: CASSPGTGGAVGYTF.

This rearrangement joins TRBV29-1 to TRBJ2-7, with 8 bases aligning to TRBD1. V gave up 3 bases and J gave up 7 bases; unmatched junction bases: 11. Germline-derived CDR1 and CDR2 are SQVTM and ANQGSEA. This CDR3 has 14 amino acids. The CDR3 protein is CSVDEGTGPEEQYF. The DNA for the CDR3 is TGCAGCGTTGACGAGGGGACAGGCCCGGAAGAGCAGTACTTC.

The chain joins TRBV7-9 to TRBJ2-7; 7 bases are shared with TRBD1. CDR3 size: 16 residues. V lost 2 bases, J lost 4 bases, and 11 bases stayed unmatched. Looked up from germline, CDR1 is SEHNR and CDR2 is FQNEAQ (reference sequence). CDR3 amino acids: CASSLPQDRFPYEQYF. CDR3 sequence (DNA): TGTGCCAGCAGCTTACCTCAGGACAGGTTCCCTTACGAGCAGTACTTC.

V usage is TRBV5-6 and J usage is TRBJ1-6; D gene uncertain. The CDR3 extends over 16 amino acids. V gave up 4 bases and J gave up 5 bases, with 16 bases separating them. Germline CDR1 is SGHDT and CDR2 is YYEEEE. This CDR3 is CASSPSGISHNSPLHF. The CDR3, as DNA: TGTGCCAGCAGCCCTAGCGGGATCTCGCATAATTCACCCCTCCACTTT.

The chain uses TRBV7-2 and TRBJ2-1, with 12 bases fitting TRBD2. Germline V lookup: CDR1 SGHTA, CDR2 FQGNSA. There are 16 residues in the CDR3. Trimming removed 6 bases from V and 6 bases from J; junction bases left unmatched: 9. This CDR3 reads CASRLAGGSVTNEQFF. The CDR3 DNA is TGTGCCAGCAGACTAGCGGGGGGTTCCGTTACCAATGAGCAGTTCTTC.

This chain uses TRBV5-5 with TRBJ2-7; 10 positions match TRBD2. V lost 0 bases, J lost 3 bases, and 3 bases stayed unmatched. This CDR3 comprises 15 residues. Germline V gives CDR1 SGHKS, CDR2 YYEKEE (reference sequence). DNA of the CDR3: TGTGCCAGCAGCTTGGAAGCGGGGGGGTTCTACGAGCAGTACTTC. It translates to CASSLEAGGFYEQYF.